A selection of T cell receptor beta chains follows, all from one sample in a study of chemoradiotherapy in HPV16-positive cancers. Generated by immunoSEQ multiplex PCR, the TCRdb table keeps only in-frame clones and is missing some. The sample has some 11,000 clones, under 75% seen once. Sample acquisition took place from a patient who underwent chemoradiotherapy. The receptors were sampled from a human donor with HPV-associated anogenital cancer. Both conserved end residues are part of each CDR3. A D gene is named only where the DNA matches it firmly. Expanded clones are given a class, and other clones once, few, many or no size at all.

TRBV4-1,TRBD1,TRBJ2-4,-,TGCGCCAGCAGCCCTCACAAATACAGGGGGCGCGAGGCCAAAAACATTCAGTACTTC,CASSPHKYRGREAKNIQYF
TRBV28,-,TRBJ1-2,-,TGTGCCAGCAGTTTTCTAAGCGGCTACACCTTC,CASSFLSGYTF
TRBV14,-,TRBJ2-7,-,TGTGCCAGCAGCTACTCCGGTTACGAGCAGTACTTC,CASSYSGYEQYF
TRBV4-1,TRBD2,TRBJ2-5,-,TGCGCCAGCAGCCAAGAATCAGGAGCGGGGCAAGAGACCCAGTACTTC,CASSQESGAGQETQYF
TRBV5-1,-,TRBJ1-2,-,TGCGCCAGCAGCTTGGGGAGGGGACGCTATGGCTACACCTTC,CASSLGRGRYGYTF
TRBV7-7,TRBD2,TRBJ2-1,-,TGTGCTAGCAGCTTAAGCGGTAGCGGGGCCTGGAATGAGCAGTTCTTC,CASSLSGSGAWNEQFF
TRBV9,TRBD2,TRBJ2-2,-,TGTGCCAGCAGCGGTAGGACTAGCGGGGGCACCGGGGAGCTGTTTTTT,CASSGRTSGGTGELFF
TRBV6-1,TRBD1,TRBJ2-3,-,TGTGCCAGCAGTGAAGTAAGGGGGCGAGGAGATACGCAGTATTTT,CASSEVRGRGDTQYF
TRBV18,-,TRBJ1-1,-,TGTGCCAGCTCAACGGGACATAAGTACACTGAAGCTTTCTTT,CASSTGHKYTEAFF
TRBV6-6,-,TRBJ1-2,-,TGTGCCAGCAGTTACCAGGACGGGACTCACTATGGCTACACCTTC,CASSYQDGTHYGYTF
TRBV11-3,-,TRBJ2-2,few,TGTGCCAGCAGCTCGTTCAACAGTCCCGGGGAGCTGTTTTTT,CASSSFNSPGELFF
TRBV28,TRBD2,TRBJ2-5,-,TGTGCCAGCTATGATACCGGGACTAAATTTCAAGAGACCCAGTACTTC,CASYDTGTKFQETQYF
TRBV6-6,-,TRBJ1-1,-,TGTGCCAGCAGTCCAGTCGGGAACACTGAAGCTTTCTTT,CASSPVGNTEAFF
TRBV28,-,TRBJ2-7,-,TGTGCCACCCTCGGGACGGACACCTACGAGCAGTACTTC,CATLGTDTYEQYF